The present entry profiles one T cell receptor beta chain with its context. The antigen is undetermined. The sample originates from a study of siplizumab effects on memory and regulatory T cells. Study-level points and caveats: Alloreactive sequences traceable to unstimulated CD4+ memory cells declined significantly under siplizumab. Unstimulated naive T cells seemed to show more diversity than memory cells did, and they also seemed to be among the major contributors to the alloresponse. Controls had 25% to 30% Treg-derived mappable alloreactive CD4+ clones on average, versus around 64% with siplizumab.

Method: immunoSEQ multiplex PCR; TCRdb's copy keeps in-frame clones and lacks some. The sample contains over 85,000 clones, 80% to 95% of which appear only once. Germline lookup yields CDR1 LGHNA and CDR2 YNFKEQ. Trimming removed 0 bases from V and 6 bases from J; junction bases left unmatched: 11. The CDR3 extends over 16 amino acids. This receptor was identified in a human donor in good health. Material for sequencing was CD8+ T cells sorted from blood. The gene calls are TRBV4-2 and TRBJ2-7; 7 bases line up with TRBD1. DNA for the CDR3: TGTGCCAGCAGCCAAGAGCAGACAGGGATCGGTGGCGAGCAGTACTTC. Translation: CASSQEQTGIGGEQYF.